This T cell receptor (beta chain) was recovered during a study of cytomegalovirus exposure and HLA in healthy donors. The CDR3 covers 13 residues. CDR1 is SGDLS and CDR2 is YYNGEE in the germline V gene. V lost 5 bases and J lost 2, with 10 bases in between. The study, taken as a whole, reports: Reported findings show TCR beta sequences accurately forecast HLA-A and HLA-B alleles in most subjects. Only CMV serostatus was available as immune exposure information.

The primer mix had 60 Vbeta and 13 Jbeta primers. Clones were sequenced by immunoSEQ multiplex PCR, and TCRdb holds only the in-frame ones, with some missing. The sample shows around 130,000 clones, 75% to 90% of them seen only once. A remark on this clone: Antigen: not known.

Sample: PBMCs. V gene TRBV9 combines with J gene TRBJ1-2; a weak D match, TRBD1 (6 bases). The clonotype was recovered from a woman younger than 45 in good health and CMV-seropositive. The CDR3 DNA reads TGTGCCAGCAGTTCCGGACAGAACTATGGCTACACCTTC. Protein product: CASSSGQNYGYTF.